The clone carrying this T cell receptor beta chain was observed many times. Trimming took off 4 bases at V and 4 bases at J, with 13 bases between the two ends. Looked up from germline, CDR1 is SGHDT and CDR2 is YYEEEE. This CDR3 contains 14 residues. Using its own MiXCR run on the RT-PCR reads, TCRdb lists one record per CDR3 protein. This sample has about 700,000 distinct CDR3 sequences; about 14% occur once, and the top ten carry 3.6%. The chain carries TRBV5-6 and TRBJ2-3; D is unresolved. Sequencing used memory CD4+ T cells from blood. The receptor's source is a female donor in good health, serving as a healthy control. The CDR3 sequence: CASSPVEAPDTQYF. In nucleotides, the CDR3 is TGTGCCAGCAGCCCTGTTGAGGCCCCAGATACGCAGTATTTT. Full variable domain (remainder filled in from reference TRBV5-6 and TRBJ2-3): DAGVTQSPTHLIKTRGQQVTLRCSPKSGHDTVSWYQQALGQGPQFIFQYYEEEERQRGNFPDRFSGHQFPNYSSELNVNALLLGDSALYLCASSPVEAPDTQYFGPGTRLTVL.